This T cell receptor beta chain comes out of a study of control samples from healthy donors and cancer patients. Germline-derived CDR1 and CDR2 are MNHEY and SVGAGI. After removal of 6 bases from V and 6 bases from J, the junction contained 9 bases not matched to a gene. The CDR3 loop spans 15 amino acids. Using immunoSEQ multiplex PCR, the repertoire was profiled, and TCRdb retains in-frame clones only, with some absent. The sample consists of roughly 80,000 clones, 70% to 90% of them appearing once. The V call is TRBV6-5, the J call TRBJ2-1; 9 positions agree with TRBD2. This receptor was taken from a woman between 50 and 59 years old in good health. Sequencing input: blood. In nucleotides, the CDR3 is TGTGCCAGCAGATCCCTCGAGCGGGGGGTCAATGAGCAGTTCTTC. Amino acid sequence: CASRSLERGVNEQFF.